These T cell receptor beta chains were read from a single sample in a study of shared clonotypes between healthy human individuals. The method was immunoSEQ multiplex PCR; TCRdb's version includes in-frame clones alone and lacks a portion of them. The sample yields 2 million to 2.5 million clones, 85% to 95% seen once. The material sequenced was naive CD4+ T cells from PBMCs. Every receptor here comes from a man aged 18 to 35 in good health. Some clones in this sample may be carry-over from other donors' samples. The CDR3 runs from the conserved cysteine through the conserved F or W. A D gene is named only where the DNA matches it firmly. Where a row states a size, it is once, few, many or the class of an expanded clone; other rows omit it.

DNA: TGTGCCTGGAGTGTACGCAGGAGCTCTGGAAACACCATATATTTT; CDR3: CAWSVRRSSGNTIYF; J: TRBJ1-3; size: -; D: -; V: TRBV30
DNA: TGTGCCAGCAGTGTGATACCGGGGGGGAACACTGAAGCTTTCTTT; CDR3: CASSVIPGGNTEAFF; J: TRBJ1-1; size: -; D: -; V: TRBV6-1
DNA: TGTGCCAGCAGCCAAGATCGGGCTAGCGGGCTAGACGAGCAGTACTTC; CDR3: CASSQDRASGLDEQYF; J: TRBJ2-7; size: -; D: TRBD2; V: TRBV4-2
DNA: TGTGCCAGCAGCTTAGGTCTCTTAGCGGGTACAGATACGCAGTATTTT; CDR3: CASSLGLLAGTDTQYF; J: TRBJ2-3; size: -; D: TRBD2; V: TRBV7-2
DNA: TGTGCCAGCAGTTACACATTGGATCGAGCTAATGAAAAACTGTTTTTT; CDR3: CASSYTLDRANEKLFF; J: TRBJ1-4; size: -; D: -; V: TRBV6-5
DNA: TGTGCCAGCACCAGGGGAAACACAGATACGCAGTATTTT; CDR3: CASTRGNTDTQYF; J: TRBJ2-3; size: -; D: -; V: TRBV11-2
DNA: TGTGCCAGCAGTCCGGACAGGAGCTCCTACGAGCAGTACTTC; CDR3: CASSPDRSSYEQYF; J: TRBJ2-7; size: once; D: TRBD1; V: TRBV27
DNA: TGTGCCAGCTCACCGGCAAGAGGCTACGAGCAGTACTTC; CDR3: CASSPARGYEQYF; J: TRBJ2-7; size: -; D: -; V: TRBV18
DNA: TGTGCCAGCAGCCCCGGTGGGGACCAAGAGACCCAGTACTTC; CDR3: CASSPGGDQETQYF; J: TRBJ2-5; size: -; D: -; V: TRBV9
DNA: TGCGCCAGCAGCTTGGCCGGGTGGGAGACCCAGTACTTC; CDR3: CASSLAGWETQYF; J: TRBJ2-5; size: once; D: -; V: TRBV5-1
DNA: TGTGCCAGCAGTTCGCAGAGCACTACGATTGAGCAGTACTTC; CDR3: CASSSQSTTIEQYF; J: TRBJ2-7; size: -; D: -; V: TRBV6-5
DNA: TGTGCCAGCAGTTCTCGACTAGCGGGAGCTCTCAATGAGCAGTTCTTC; CDR3: CASSSRLAGALNEQFF; J: TRBJ2-1; size: -; D: TRBD2; V: TRBV28
DNA: TGTGCCAGCAGCCAAGCCGGGACTCGAGTGAGCGCAGATACGCAGTATTTT; CDR3: CASSQAGTRVSADTQYF; J: TRBJ2-3; size: -; D: -; V: TRBV4-2
DNA: TGCGCCAGCAGCCAAGGTTATACGCAGTATTTT; CDR3: CASSQGYTQYF; J: TRBJ2-3; size: -; D: -; V: TRBV4-1
DNA: TGTGCCAGCAGCTTCCCTCCTAACACTGAAGCTTTCTTT; CDR3: CASSFPPNTEAFF; J: TRBJ1-1; size: -; D: -; V: TRBV5-4
DNA: TGTGCCAGCAGTTTCAAACCGGGGCTCACCGGGGAGCTGTTTTTT; CDR3: CASSFKPGLTGELFF; J: TRBJ2-2; size: -; D: -; V: TRBV27
DNA: TGTGCCAGCATCCCCTATGGGACTAGCAGAGCAGATACGCAGTATTTT; CDR3: CASIPYGTSRADTQYF; J: TRBJ2-3; size: -; D: TRBD2; V: TRBV7-2
DNA: TGTGCCAGCAGCCAAGCAGGGGGCGAAGGCTACACCTTC; CDR3: CASSQAGGEGYTF; J: TRBJ1-2; size: -; D: TRBD1; V: TRBV4-2
DNA: TGCGCCAGCAGCGGGTTGGGACTAGCGGGAGCGGATACGCAGTATTTT; CDR3: CASSGLGLAGADTQYF; J: TRBJ2-3; size: once; D: TRBD2; V: TRBV5-1
DNA: TGTGCCAGCAGTTTCACTTCGATGGAGGGCTACACCTTC; CDR3: CASSFTSMEGYTF; J: TRBJ1-2; size: -; D: -; V: TRBV28
DNA: TGTGCCAGCAGTTTAGGGGTCCCGGGACAGGGTTCCTCCGGCTACACCTTC; CDR3: CASSLGVPGQGSSGYTF; J: TRBJ1-2; size: -; D: TRBD1; V: TRBV28
DNA: TGTGCCAGCAGCTTAAATACGAACACCGGGGAGCTGTTTTTT; CDR3: CASSLNTNTGELFF; J: TRBJ2-2; size: -; D: -; V: TRBV11-3
DNA: TGTGCCAGTAGGAAACCTCCTAACTATGGCTACACCTTC; CDR3: CASRKPPNYGYTF; J: TRBJ1-2; size: -; D: -; V: TRBV19
DNA: TGTGCCAGCAGCGTAGAGATTAACCCCCGGAATGAGCAGTTCTTC; CDR3: CASSVEINPRNEQFF; J: TRBJ2-1; size: -; D: -; V: TRBV9
DNA: TGCGCCAGCAGCTTCGGGTCGAGTCGGGCGAACACTGAAGCTTTCTTT; CDR3: CASSFGSSRANTEAFF; J: TRBJ1-1; size: -; D: -; V: TRBV5-1
DNA: TGTGCCAGCAGTCCCCTGGAGGGGGCCGGGGAGACCCAGTACTTC; CDR3: CASSPLEGAGETQYF; J: TRBJ2-5; size: -; D: -; V: TRBV27
DNA: TGCGCCAGCAGCCACCCGGAAGGCCTAGCGGGAGGGTTCGATGAGCAGTTCTTC; CDR3: CASSHPEGLAGGFDEQFF; J: TRBJ2-1; size: -; D: TRBD2; V: TRBV4-1
DNA: TGTGCCAGCTCGCATGGGGGAACCGGGGAGCTGTTTTTT; CDR3: CASSHGGTGELFF; J: TRBJ2-2; size: -; D: -; V: TRBV18
DNA: TGTGCCAGCAGAGCAAACAGACTAGCGGGAGGGTCCTACAATGAGCAGTTCTTC; CDR3: CASRANRLAGGSYNEQFF; J: TRBJ2-1; size: -; D: TRBD2; V: TRBV2
DNA: TGTGCCAGCAGTTACGGAACCCTGGGAGAGACCCAGTACTTC; CDR3: CASSYGTLGETQYF; J: TRBJ2-5; size: -; D: -; V: TRBV6-6
DNA: TGTGCCAGCAGTTTACCCGGGGGGTCCTACGAGCAGTACTTC; CDR3: CASSLPGGSYEQYF; J: TRBJ2-7; size: once; D: TRBD2; V: TRBV28
DNA: TGTGCCAGCTCACCACGGGGCGGCAATGAGCAGTTCTTC; CDR3: CASSPRGGNEQFF; J: TRBJ2-1; size: -; D: -; V: TRBV18